A single sample gave rise to the 18 T cell receptor beta chains below, sequenced in a study of Ad26.COV2.S vaccination and SARS-CoV-2 variants. Treatment reported: about 20 received Ad26.COV2.S at low or high dose, single or two shots; about 5 received placebo; per-sample allocation not given. The samples were gathered on day 63 after the first injection of vaccine or placebo. Assay used: immunoSEQ multiplex PCR; TCRdb lists only in-frame clones, some missing. Altogether 350,000 to 450,000 clones are present, 80% to 95% being singletons, with the ten largest covering approximately 1.6%. The input for sequencing was peripheral blood, taken in a trial of Ad26.COV2.S vaccine versus placebo. These receptors all stem from a person aged 18-60 years who received the Ad26.COV2.S COVID-19 vaccine or a placebo.

The chain joins TRBV29-1 to TRBJ1-1; weak D call: TRBD1 (5 bases). This CDR3 has 14 residues. Germline V gene lookup returns CDR1 SQVTM and CDR2 ANQGSEA. The ends were cut back, 6 bases at V and 2 bases at J, with 16 bases in the middle. The CDR3 nucleotides are TGCAGCGTGAAGGGGTATTCGGTTAACACTGAAGCTTTCTTT. Amino acids: CSVKGYSVNTEAFF.

The chain joins TRBV28 to TRBJ1-4; possible D gene TRBD1, 6 bases. The V and J ends lost 2 bases and 8 bases respectively, with 15 bases between them. This CDR3 is 15 amino acids long. Germline CDR1 is MDHEN and CDR2 is SYDVKM. CDR3 nucleotide sequence: TGTGCCAGCAGTTTAACGCCCACAGGGAACGAAAAACTGTTTTTT. As protein: CASSLTPTGNEKLFF.

The chain couples TRBV6-5 to TRBJ1-1; tentatively, D is TRBD1 (5 bases). Germline V lookup: CDR1 MNHEY, CDR2 SVGAGI. V dropped 6 bases and J dropped 6 bases, with 17 bases sitting between them. This CDR3 is 14 amino acids long. CDR3: CASRPGETEAEAFF. DNA of the CDR3: TGTGCCAGCAGACCGGGGGAGACGGAGGCTGAAGCTTTCTTT.

This clone was picked up one time. The J gene is TRBJ1-4, the V gene TRBV29-1, with D tentatively TRBD1 (5 bases). Trimming took off 3 bases at V and 5 bases at J, with 10 bases between the two ends. The CDR3 has 13 residues. Per germline, CDR1 SQVTM and CDR2 ANQGSEA. The DNA for the CDR3 is TGCAGCGTTGACGGGCAGGGCAATGAAAAACTGTTTTTT. Its protein product is CSVDGQGNEKLFF.

CDR3 bases: TGTGCCAGCTCACCACTGGCTGTTAGCACAGATACGCAGTATTTT. Its translation is CASSPLAVSTDTQYF. This sequence joins TRBV18 and TRBJ2-3; the D is unclear. This CDR3 region has 15 residues. CDR1 and CDR2 from the germline V gene are KGHSH and LQKENI. Trimming removed 1 base from V and 0 bases from J, with 8 bases in between.

This clone was counted a single time. The rearrangement links TRBV7-2 to TRBJ2-7; unclear D gene. Germline V gene sequence: CDR1 SGHTA, CDR2 FQGNSA. This CDR3 is 12 amino acids long. The ends were cut back, 3 bases at V and 5 bases at J, with 8 bases in the middle. Here the CDR3 reads CASSFGLDEQYF. CDR3 nucleotide sequence: TGTGCCAGCAGCTTCGGTTTAGACGAGCAGTACTTC.

V is TRBV7-2 and J is TRBJ2-1; 16 bases match TRBD2. V was clipped by 3 bases and J by 7 bases; unmatched bases: 6. This CDR3 has 17 amino acids. CDR1 and CDR2 (germline): SGHTA, FQGNSA. CDR3 bases: TGTGCCAGCAGCTTGGGGACTAGCGGGGGGGCTGGTAATGAGCAGTTCTTC. As protein: CASSLGTSGGAGNEQFF.

This rearrangement joins TRBV15 to TRBJ1-2, with D unclear. This CDR3 is 15 amino acids long. V shed 0 bases and J shed 4 bases, with 12 bases lying between them. The germline gives CDR1 LNHNV, CDR2 YYDKDF (reference sequence). CDR3 sequence (DNA): TGTGCCACCAGCAGAGATCACGGGAACGGCTATGGCTACACCTTC. It specifies CATSRDHGNGYGYTF. The whole variable domain, remainder taken from reference TRBV15 and TRBJ1-2, is DAMVIQNPRYQVTQFGKPVTLSCSQTLNHNVMYWYQQKSSQAPKLLFHYYDKDFNNEADTPDNFQSRRPNTSFCFLDIRSPGLGDTAMYLCATSRDHGNGYGYTFGSGTRLTVV.

The rearrangement links TRBV7-9 to TRBJ2-5, with D uncertain. The V end was cut by 2 bases, the J end by 4 bases, with 8 bases between. CDR3 length equals 13 residues. Germline V gene data show CDR1 as SEHNR and CDR2 as FQNEAQ (reference sequence). The CDR3 region is CASSLPQGETQYF. CDR3 nucleotide sequence: TGTGCCAGCAGCTTACCCCAAGGAGAGACCCAGTACTTC.

V and J are TRBV3-1 (or the pseudogene TRBV3-2) and TRBJ2-7, with 9 bases aligning to TRBD1. This CDR3 has 16 amino acids. CDR1 LGHDT and CDR2 YNNKEL come from the germline V gene (reference sequence). V was pared by 1 base and J by 0 bases, with 4 bases of the junction left unmatched. The CDR3 sequence is CASSQGPTGGSYEQYF. The CDR3 nucleotides are TGTGCCAGCAGCCAAGGACCGACAGGGGGCTCCTACGAGCAGTACTTC.

CDR3 amino acids: CASSLGSKNTGELFF. The CDR3 DNA reads TGTGCCAGCAGCTTGGGTAGCAAGAACACCGGGGAGCTGTTTTTT. The chain couples TRBV5-4 to TRBJ2-2; D not certain. CDR1 SGHNT and CDR2 YYREEE come from the germline V gene (reference sequence). V was clipped by 0 bases and J by 1 base, with 7 bases between them. The CDR3 has 15 amino acids.

The rearrangement joins TRBV5-1 to TRBJ1-5, with D possibly TRBD1 on 5 matching bases. This CDR3 spans 15 amino acids. Between the trimmed V and J ends, which lost 0 bases and 4 bases, there was a span of 11 bases. Germline V gene data show CDR1 as SGHRS and CDR2 as YFSETQ. This chain's CDR3 is CASSLVGGVNQPQHF. The DNA for the CDR3 is TGCGCCAGCAGCTTGGTTGGGGGAGTGAATCAGCCCCAGCATTTT.

The V and J genes are TRBV5-4 and TRBJ1-3; D remains ambiguous. This CDR3 contains 16 residues. V was shortened by 0 bases and J by 4 bases, with 14 bases between the two germline ends. Germline V gene data show CDR1 as SGHNT and CDR2 as YYREEE (reference sequence). The CDR3 region has the DNA TGTGCCAGCAGCTTGGGGGGTTGGGCTCAAGGAAACACCATATATTTT. The encoded protein is CASSLGGWAQGNTIYF.

This clone was seen only once. This sequence joins TRBV2 and TRBJ1-5; D is unresolved. V lost 8 bases to trimming and J lost 4 bases, with 9 bases between them. Germline CDR1 reads SNHLY; CDR2 reads FYNNEI. The CDR3 consists of 12 residues. The CDR3 DNA reads TGTGCCAGCGACCCGGGAAATCAGCCCCAGCATTTT. The encoded protein is CASDPGNQPQHF.

The V and J genes are TRBV11-2 and TRBJ1-2; D call uncertain. The length of the CDR3 is 14 residues. Germline CDR1 and CDR2: SGHAT and FQNNGV. V lost 5 bases and J 0 bases, leaving 10 bases between the germline ends. CDR3 region: CASSPDLANYGYTF. In DNA, the CDR3 is TGTGCCAGCAGCCCGGACTTAGCTAACTATGGCTACACCTTC.

V gene TRBV24-1 combines with J gene TRBJ2-7; maybe TRBD2 (5 bases). Germline V gives CDR1 KGHDR, CDR2 SFDVKD. The CDR3 length is 12 residues. The V end lost 5 bases, the J end lost 4 bases, and 8 bases lay between the germline ends. CDR3 sequence: CATSATGYEQYF. The CDR3 bases are TGTGCCACCAGTGCAACGGGATACGAGCAGTACTTC.

The chain joins TRBV29-1 to TRBJ2-1; the D is unclear. There are 12 residues in the CDR3. Trimming stripped 5 bases from V and 8 bases from J, with 13 bases between. Germline assignment: CDR1 SQVTM and CDR2 ANQGSEA. The CDR3 reads CSVQARFYEQFF. For the CDR3, the DNA is TGCAGCGTTCAGGCTAGGTTCTATGAGCAGTTCTTC.

The chain is built from TRBV7-9 and TRBJ2-5; TRBD2 matches at 16 bases. V trimming: 5 bases; J trimming: 4 bases; junction bases outside the gene matches: 7. The CDR3 totals 17 residues. Germline assignment: CDR1 SEHNR and CDR2 FQNEAQ (reference sequence). CDR3 nucleotides: TGTGCCAGCAGCCCGGGACTAGCGGGGGGGCAAAGAGAGACCCAGTACTTC. Protein: CASSPGLAGGQRETQYF.